This entry lists 20 T cell receptor beta chains sequenced from one sample in a study of shared clonotypes between healthy human individuals. The naive CD8 fraction comprised CD45RO-negative cells positively selected for CCR7 and excluded terminally differentiated effector memory CD45RA+ cells. The assay was immunoSEQ multiplex PCR, and TCRdb's table has in-frame clones only and misses some. The sample includes about 2 million clones, about 95% of them seen just once. The material sequenced was naive CD8+ T cells sorted from blood. These TCRs come from a man aged 18 to 30 in good health.

The chain recombines TRBV6-6 with TRBJ2-1; no firm D call. The V and J ends lost 0 bases and 8 bases respectively, with 5 bases between them. In germline, CDR1 is MNHNY, CDR2 SVGAGI (reference sequence). The CDR3 is 12 amino acids. The CDR3 region has the DNA TGTGCCAGCAGTTACTCGAATTATGAGCAGTTCTTC. Residues: CASSYSNYEQFF.

The chain uses TRBV5-1 and TRBJ2-7, with 10 bases that match TRBD1. V dropped 3 bases and J dropped 3; count of bases not matched to a gene: 6. This CDR3 is built from 15 residues. Germline CDR1 SGHRS, CDR2 YFSETQ. The CDR3: CASSSSGQGFYEQYF. The CDR3 coding sequence is TGCGCCAGCAGCTCCTCGGGACAGGGGTTCTACGAGCAGTACTTC.

J is TRBJ2-4 and V is TRBV10-3, with a weak D call TRBD1 (5 bases). Germline assignment: CDR1 ENHRY and CDR2 SYGVKD. V was shortened by 3 bases and J by 9 bases, with 15 bases between the two germline ends. This CDR3 region has 14 residues. CDR3 sequence: CAISEGVGQTIQYF. The DNA for the CDR3 is TGTGCCATCAGTGAAGGGGTCGGGCAAACCATTCAGTACTTC.

V is TRBV27 and J is TRBJ2-3; 9 nucleotides match TRBD2. The V segment lost 7 bases and the J segment 4 bases; nucleotides outside the gene matches: 6. This CDR3 has 14 residues. Germline V gives CDR1 MNHEY, CDR2 SMNVEV (reference sequence). CDR3 in DNA: TGTGCCAGCACCCTACTAGCGGGTTCAGATACGCAGTATTTT. Protein sequence: CASTLLAGSDTQYF.

The V gene is TRBV6-5, the J gene TRBJ1-1, with a tentative D call TRBD1 (6 bases). V gave up 0 bases and J gave up 7 bases, with 18 bases separating them. The length of the CDR3 is 16 residues. Germline loops: CDR1 MNHEY, CDR2 SVGAGI. CDR3 in amino acids: CASSYSISGARGEAFF. CDR3 sequence (DNA): TGTGCCAGCAGTTACTCGATCTCAGGGGCACGGGGTGAAGCTTTCTTT.

The rearrangement uses TRBV5-6 and TRBJ2-5, with 10 bases aligning to TRBD1. V lost 3 bases and J lost 2; bases outside the gene matches: 7. Germline CDR1 reads SGHDT; CDR2 reads YYEEEE. This CDR3 has 16 amino acids. This CDR3 is CASSSGTGAKQETQYF. In DNA, the CDR3 is TGTGCCAGCAGCTCCGGGACAGGGGCAAAACAAGAGACCCAGTACTTC.

The chain links TRBV29-1 to TRBJ2-1; TRBD2 matches 9 bases. J gave up 4 bases and V 8 bases, and 6 bases lay outside the gene matches. Germline lookup yields CDR1 SQVTM and CDR2 ANQGSEA. This CDR3 has 13 amino acids. The CDR3 sequence is CSHSGGVYNEQFF. CDR3 nucleotides: TGCAGCCATAGCGGGGGAGTATACAATGAGCAGTTCTTC.

This chain uses TRBV5-6 with TRBJ2-7; 7 nucleotides align to TRBD2. This CDR3 spans 14 amino acids. Per the germline V gene, CDR1 is SGHDT and CDR2 is YYEEEE. The J segment lost 3 bases and the V segment lost 4 bases, leaving 7 bases of the junction unmatched. The CDR3 DNA sequence: TGTGCCAGCAGCGCCGGACTAGGGAACTACGAGCAGTACTTC. Protein sequence: CASSAGLGNYEQYF.

The count of this clone is one. The chain is built from TRBV11-2 and TRBJ2-2; 8 nucleotides match TRBD2. J was trimmed by 2 bases and V by 4 bases; bases with no gene match: 9. Germline values: CDR1 SGHAT, CDR2 FQNNGV. The CDR3 spans 17 residues. The CDR3 DNA follows: TGTGCCAGCAGCTGGCTCGATGGACTAGCAAACACCGGGGAGCTGTTTTTT. This encodes CASSWLDGLANTGELFF.

In this sample, this clone turned up once. V gene TRBV4-3 combines with J gene TRBJ2-7; no firm D call. Looked up from germline, CDR1 is LGHNA and CDR2 is YSLEER. This CDR3 region has 17 residues. Trimming stripped 0 bases from V and 0 bases from J, with 15 bases between. This CDR3 is CASSQDFYTESSYEQYF. The CDR3, as DNA: TGCGCCAGCAGCCAAGATTTTTACACGGAGAGCTCCTACGAGCAGTACTTC.

The genes are TRBV4-3 and TRBJ2-2; D gene uncertain. Germline V gene sequence: CDR1 LGHNA, CDR2 YSLEER. CDR3 length equals 17 residues. Trimming removed 2 bases at V and 6 bases at J, with 19 bases between. DNA for the CDR3: TGCGCCAGCAGCCAAAGAGAGGTTCTAGAATCAGCCGGGGAGCTGTTTTTT. Residues: CASSQREVLESAGELFF.

This chain connects TRBV13 to TRBJ2-7, with TRBD1 matching over 8 bases. There are 15 residues in the CDR3. Germline V lookup: CDR1 PRHDT, CDR2 FYEKMQ (reference sequence). The V and J ends lost 0 bases and 3 bases, in that order; junction bases with no gene match: 4. This chain's CDR3 is CASSLGMDRVYEQYF. CDR3 bases: TGTGCCAGCAGCTTAGGCATGGACAGGGTCTACGAGCAGTACTTC.

This clone came up once. V and J are TRBV2 and TRBJ1-2; D might be TRBD1 (5 bases). The CDR3 runs to 16 residues. Trimming took off 4 bases at V and 0 bases at J, with 15 bases between the two ends. The V gene's germline CDR1 is SNHLY and CDR2 FYNNEI. The CDR3 loop reads CASSVTQETPNYGYTF. The CDR3 DNA reads as TGTGCCAGCAGTGTTACACAGGAAACCCCTAACTATGGCTACACCTTC.

This clone has just one count. Different DNA sequences within this sample yield the same CDR3. This chain connects TRBV4-1 to TRBJ2-5; no clear D gene. Germline CDR1 and CDR2: MGHRA and YSYEKL. V was clipped by 1 base and J by 4 bases, with 7 bases between them. This CDR3 spans 13 amino acids. CDR3: CASSQASGETQYF. The CDR3 DNA is TGCGCCAGCAGCCAAGCTTCTGGAGAGACCCAGTACTTC.

This clone was seen once. The CDR3 reads CASSDPSGSSTDTQYF. CDR3 nucleotides: TGTGCCAGCAGTGATCCCAGCGGGAGTAGTACAGATACGCAGTATTTT. This chain connects TRBV2 to TRBJ2-3; 8 bases fit TRBD2. V shed 3 bases, J shed 3 bases, and the junction held 8 bases outside the gene matches. The length of the CDR3 is 16 residues. Germline V gene data show CDR1 as SNHLY and CDR2 as FYNNEI. Together with reference TRBV2 and TRBJ2-3, the CDR3 gives the full variable domain: EPEVTQTPSHQVTQMGQEVILRCVPISNHLYFYWYRQILGQKVEFLVSFYNNEISEKSEIFDDQFSVERPDGSNFTLKIRSTKLEDSAMYFCASSDPSGSSTDTQYFGPGTRLTVL.

The chain is built from TRBV29-1 and TRBJ2-1; 8 bases align to TRBD2. The trim removed 5 bases at V and 0 bases at J, leaving 15 bases unmatched. The germline CDR1 and CDR2 sequences are SQVTM and ANQGSEA. The CDR3 spans 18 residues. CDR3 residues: CSVRNTSGALISYNEQFF. In nucleotides, the CDR3 is TGCAGCGTTAGGAATACTAGCGGCGCACTAATCTCCTACAATGAGCAGTTCTTC.

Details on this clone: The sample has other DNA sequences that encode this CDR3 too. The V gene is TRBV27, the J gene TRBJ2-7; a weak D match, TRBD2 (5 bases). CDR3 length equals 12 residues. Trimming removed 2 bases from V and 5 bases from J, with 7 bases in between. Germline CDR1 and CDR2: MNHEY and SMNVEV (reference sequence). The DNA of the CDR3 is TGTGCCAGCAGTTTAACGGGGAACGAGCAGTACTTC. Its protein product is CASSLTGNEQYF.

This clone was detected once. The sample has other DNA sequences that encode this CDR3 too. V gene TRBV29-1 combines with J gene TRBJ1-2, with 9 bases lining up with TRBD1. The CDR3 is 12 residues long. CDR1 is SQVTM, CDR2 ANQGSEA, per germline. Trimming at V came to 1 base and at J to 8 bases, leaving 2 bases not matched to a gene. The CDR3 bases are TGCAGCGTTGAAGGGGACAGGGTCGGCTACACCTTC. Its translation is CSVEGDRVGYTF.

The table lists this clone with a count of one. Other DNA sequences in this specimen translate into the identical CDR3. This sequence joins TRBV7-6 and TRBJ2-7; D is possibly TRBD1 (5 bases). Trimming removed 5 bases at V and 2 bases at J, with 7 bases between. Germline CDR1 reads SGHVS; CDR2 reads FNYEAQ. The length of the CDR3 is 12 residues. CDR3 residues: CASSAGTYEQYF. DNA of the CDR3: TGTGCCAGCAGCGCAGGGACCTACGAGCAGTACTTC.

The chain carries TRBV27 and TRBJ1-1; maybe TRBD1 (5 bases). CDR1 is MNHEY, CDR2 SMNVEV, per germline (reference sequence). The CDR3 contains 13 residues. V lost 3 bases, J lost 5 bases, and 10 bases lay in between. The CDR3: CASSFGGMTEAFF. The CDR3 nucleotides are TGTGCCAGCAGTTTCGGGGGGATGACTGAAGCTTTCTTT.